A single T cell receptor (beta chain) is shown here with its context. Antigen unknown. This CDR3 has 14 amino acids. From germline, CDR1 is MGHRA and CDR2 YSYEKL. Trimming shortened V by 0 bases and J by 2 bases, and 8 bases separated the two germline ends. This record belongs to a study of blood T cells in healthy people across ages. Whole-study results and caveats: Comparison with aged donors showed that long-lived donors had more naive CD4+ cells and higher diversity. With donor CMV status unknown, expanded clonotype changes were possibly confounded.

Primed by a sample-barcoded 5' primer and a J-beta primer mix, a second PCR proceeded for about 7 to 12 cycles. MiXCR, run by TCRdb on the 5' RACE reads, gives a single entry per CDR3 protein. This sample carries 600,000 to 1,000,000 distinct CDR3 sequences, 20% to 30% of them seen once, and the ten largest clones take roughly 3.5%. In addition, the sample was reused for a study of T cells of mothers and their children. From that paper: Samples were provided by three healthy Caucasian mothers and their six children. Similar effects of thymic selection on TCR recombination output were recorded in related and unrelated pairs.

This receptor was identified in a boy aged 5 to 17 in good health. Sequenced sample: blood. V gene TRBV4-1 combines with J gene TRBJ2-7, with TRBD2 as a possible D gene (6 bases). CDR3 loop: CASSQEGLTYEQYF. The CDR3 DNA reads TGCGCCAGCAGCCAAGAGGGACTCACCTACGAGCAGTACTTC.